The 17 T cell receptor beta chains presented below share a single source sample, sequenced in a study of shared clonotypes between healthy human individuals (dated by TCRdb to 2018 to 2020). The protocol used for the library was the immunoSEQ multiplex PCR assay. TCRdb took this table from immuneACCESS and kept in-frame rearrangements with V and J called. Such tables lack part of the clones; where checked against another copy, unresolved V genes explain under half of the gap, and the rest is unexplained. This sample is represented by roughly 810,000 clones; about 96% of them were singletons. The ten largest make up about 0.22% of the sample. CD8 naive samples consisted of CD45RO-negative cells that were positively selected for CCR7, yielding a CD45RA+CCR7+ population without TemRA cells. Sequences were obtained from naive CD8+ T cells sorted from blood. The sample's cell subset or site label is to be understood as: CD45RA+CCR7+. The receptors come from a man younger than 40 in good health.

The CDR3 coding sequence is TGTGCCAGCAGTTTAGCGGGAGGAACGAATGAGCAGTTCTTC. This codes for CASSLAGGTNEQFF. The chain carries TRBV6-5 and TRBJ2-1; 10 nucleotides align to TRBD2. Trimming took 4 bases from V and 7 from J; bases not matched to a gene: 4. The CDR3 spans 14 residues. Looked up from germline, CDR1 is MNHEY and CDR2 is SVGAGI.

The V and J genes are TRBV11-2 and TRBJ2-7; D remains unclear. There are 14 residues in the CDR3. V was pared by 5 bases and J by 2 bases, with 13 bases between. Germline lookup yields CDR1 SGHAT and CDR2 FQNNGV. The DNA for the CDR3 is TGTGCCAGCAGCATTCCTTTGTCTCCCTACGAGCAGTACTTC. Its protein is CASSIPLSPYEQYF.

CDR3 nucleotides: TGCAGCGTAAAAGGGGACCATAGGGATGGGTACAATGAGCAGTTCTTC. This encodes CSVKGDHRDGYNEQFF. The chain joins TRBV29-1 to TRBJ2-1; D tentatively fits TRBD1 or TRBD2 (5 bases each). Germline CDR1 and CDR2: SQVTM and ANQGSEA. This CDR3 is 16 amino acids long. V was pared by 6 bases and J by 4 bases, with 22 bases between.

This chain joins TRBV28 and TRBJ2-7; 11 bases are a match to TRBD1. Germline assignment: CDR1 MDHEN and CDR2 SYDVKM. The CDR3 consists of 15 residues. J lost 2 bases, V lost 6 bases, and 6 bases had no gene match. The CDR3 sequence: CASRGDRGYAYEQYF. In DNA form, the CDR3 reads TGTGCCAGCAGGGGGGACAGGGGGTACGCCTACGAGCAGTACTTC.

The chain carries TRBV6-6 and TRBJ2-7; 7 positions match TRBD2. V gave up 2 bases and J gave up 3 bases; unmatched junction bases: 4. This CDR3 spans 14 amino acids. Per germline, CDR1 MNHNY and CDR2 SVGAGI (reference sequence). CDR3 amino acids: CASSYAAGSYEQYF. CDR3 sequence (DNA): TGTGCCAGCAGTTACGCAGCGGGAAGCTACGAGCAGTACTTC.

This clone has only one observation. This chain connects TRBV29-1 to TRBJ2-1; 7 nucleotides align to TRBD2. The length of the CDR3 is 13 residues. The trim removed 0 bases at V and 10 bases at J, leaving 6 bases unmatched. CDR1 is SQVTM and CDR2 is ANQGSEA in the germline V gene. The CDR3, as DNA: TGCAGCGTTGAAGACGGGACTACGAACGAGCAGTTCTTC. Its protein product is CSVEDGTTNEQFF.

This clone was observed once. The CDR3 nucleotides read TGTGCCAGCAGCGCACATGACAGGGGAGGGCCCTACGAGCAGTACTTC. Its translation: CASSAHDRGGPYEQYF. V usage is TRBV7-9 and J usage is TRBJ2-7, with D possibly TRBD1 on 8 matching bases. The V gene lost 5 bases and the J gene lost 2 bases, with 19 bases spanning the gap. The CDR3 runs to 16 residues. Germline assignment: CDR1 SEHNR and CDR2 FQNEAQ (reference sequence).

The chain is built from TRBV16 and TRBJ2-7, with no clear D. V was shortened by 4 bases and J by 0 bases, with 7 bases between the two germline ends. The CDR3 loop spans 13 amino acids. Germline CDR1 KGHSY, CDR2 FQNENV. This CDR3 is CASSLTPSYEQYF. The CDR3 DNA is TGTGCCAGCAGCCTGACCCCCTCCTACGAGCAGTACTTC. The full variable domain, completed using reference TRBV16 and TRBJ2-7, is GEEVAQTPKHLVRGEGQKAKLYCAPIKGHSYVFWYQQVLKNEFKFLISFQNENVFDETGMPKERFSAKCLPNSPCSLEIQATKLEDSAVYFCASSLTPSYEQYFGPGTRLTVT.

This chain connects TRBV29-1 to TRBJ2-7; 7 bases are a match to TRBD1. Germline CDR1 is SQVTM and CDR2 is ANQGSEA. The CDR3 runs 12 residues. V shed 4 bases and J 5 bases; nucleotides not matched to a gene: 5. Here the CDR3 reads CSVVPGGNEQYF. In nucleotides, the CDR3 is TGCAGCGTTGTCCCAGGGGGAAACGAGCAGTACTTC.

DNA for the CDR3: TGTGCCAGCTCACTCCGGGACACCTCTAGCACAGATACGCAGTATTTT. The encoded protein is CASSLRDTSSTDTQYF. J is TRBJ2-3 and V is TRBV18; tentative D call: TRBD1 (6 bases). This CDR3 is 16 amino acids long. V lost 4 bases, J lost 0 bases, and 14 bases lay in between. Germline V gene sequence: CDR1 KGHSH, CDR2 LQKENI.

V usage is TRBV7-9 and J usage is TRBJ1-1; D not certain. The CDR3 runs to 17 residues. Germline CDR1 and CDR2: SEHNR and FQNEAQ (reference sequence). V was cut by 4 bases and J by 0 bases, with 18 bases left in between. CDR3 nucleotides: TGTGCCAGCAGCTCCCCCATTACGAAGACGGTGAACACTGAAGCTTTCTTT. Its protein is CASSSPITKTVNTEAFF.

To note about this clone: Additional DNA sequences in this sample encode the identical CDR3. V usage is TRBV5-5 and J usage is TRBJ2-7, with no clear D. This CDR3 has 12 residues. The V and J ends lost 0 bases and 1 base respectively, with 2 bases between them. Germline V gives CDR1 SGHKS, CDR2 YYEKEE (reference sequence). CDR3 sequence: CASSLASYEQYF. In nucleotides, the CDR3 is TGTGCCAGCAGCTTGGCATCCTACGAGCAGTACTTC.

Notes on this clone: In the same sample, other DNA sequences code for this CDR3. The rearrangement links TRBV27 to TRBJ2-7; perhaps TRBD2 as D (5 bases). With 3 bases removed from V and 2 bases from J, the gap between germline ends came to 8 bases. Germline CDR1 is MNHEY and CDR2 is SMNVEV (reference sequence). CDR3 length equals 13 residues. The CDR3 DNA reads TGTGCCAGCAGTTTCGGGGTCACCTACGAGCAGTACTTC. This encodes CASSFGVTYEQYF.

The chain joins TRBV5-6 to TRBJ2-3; D might be TRBD1 (5 bases). Per the germline V gene, CDR1 is SGHDT and CDR2 is YYEEEE. CDR3 length equals 13 residues. Trimming removed 5 bases from V and 4 bases from J, with 11 bases in between. In DNA form, the CDR3 reads TGTGCCAGCAGTAGGGGTTTCGCAGATACGCAGTATTTT. Amino acid sequence: CASSRGFADTQYF.

To note about this clone: A much larger clone lies a single base off, so this may be a read error. The chain links TRBV7-6 to TRBJ2-7, with D hard to call. Germline CDR1 reads SGHVS; CDR2 reads FNYEAQ. The CDR3 covers 12 residues. The V gene lost 2 bases and the J gene lost 5 bases, with 7 bases spanning the gap. CDR3 nucleotides: TGTGCCAGCAGCTTAAACAACCACGAGCAGTACTTC. It codes for CASSLNNHEQYF.

The rearrangement joins TRBV6-4 to TRBJ2-1; D gene uncertain. Germline loops: CDR1 MRHNA, CDR2 SNTAGT. CDR3 length: 12 residues. V gave up 2 bases and J gave up 8 bases, with 7 bases separating them. CDR3 sequence (DNA): TGTGCCAGCAGTGACCCGACTGATGAGCAGTTCTTC. It codes for CASSDPTDEQFF.

The chain has TRBV15 and TRBJ1-5; D perhaps matches TRBD1 (5 bases). The CDR3 length is 21 residues. Trimming removed 0 bases at V and 0 bases at J, with 24 bases between. The germline V gene encodes CDR1 LNHNV and CDR2 YYDKDF (reference sequence). The CDR3 DNA reads TGTGCCACCAGCAGAGATCGATCCCTCGGGGCGAGCCTTTATAGCAATCAGCCCCAGCATTTT. This codes for CATSRDRSLGASLYSNQPQHF.